The T cell receptor beta chain described here comes from a study of T cell responses to AZD1222 COVID-19 vaccine. With regard to this clone: The antigen is undetermined.

The study's findings and limits: Most donors were white British, females outnumbered males, and clonal diversity was possibly underestimated. Among vaccine-associated CD4 TCRs, coverage spanned spike, with dominance at 160-218 and 743-854. Baseline seropositivity occurred in only 5 to 7 AZD1222 recipients.

This table comes from immunoSEQ multiplex PCR, and its TCRdb copy is limited to in-frame clones, with some not included. The sample holds 200,000 or so clones, approximately 94% seen once. Specimen: peripheral blood, collected on day 0 of AZD1222 vaccination. The receptor was isolated from an adult in good health.

This CDR3 reads CASRLVQVGYEQYF. Here the CDR3 DNA reads TGTGCCAGCAGACTTGTACAGGTCGGCTACGAGCAGTACTTC. The chain employs TRBV6-5 and TRBJ2-7; D possibly corresponds to TRBD1 (5 bases). Trimming shortened V by 6 bases and J by 3 bases, and 15 bases separated the two germline ends. This CDR3 region has 14 residues. Germline values: CDR1 MNHEY, CDR2 SVGAGI.